This is a list of T cell receptor beta chains from one sample in a study of CD8 T cells in Susac syndrome. TCRdb recomputed calls from the immunoSEQ multiplex PCR reads with MiXCR, one row per CDR3 protein. The data contain 150,000 to 200,000 distinct CDR3 sequences, about 91% of them singletons. The sequenced material came from CD4+ T cells from PBMCs. The receptors stem from a human donor in good health. Each CDR3 is given with its conserved first and last residue. A D gene is named only where the DNA matches it firmly. Not every row has a clone size; where given, it reads once, few, many or a size class.

j_gene	abundance	v_gene	d_gene	CDR3aa	CDR3nt
TRBJ2-7	-	TRBV20-1	-	CSATLAGYEQYF	TGCAGTGCTACCCTAGCAGGGTACGAGCAGTACTTC
TRBJ2-1	-	TRBV19	-	CASSRGLPNEQFF	TGTGCCAGTAGTCGAGGACTTCCTAATGAGCAGTTCTTC
TRBJ1-4	-	TRBV29-1	-	CSVEGSGNEKLFF	TGCAGCGTTGAAGGTTCAGGGAACGAAAAACTGTTTTTT
TRBJ2-3	-	TRBV20-1	TRBD2	CSPGLAGVPDTQYF	TGCAGTCCAGGACTAGCGGGAGTCCCAGATACGCAGTATTTT
TRBJ1-5	-	TRBV6-1	-	CASSEWKGWDSNQPQHF	TGTGCCAGCAGTGAATGGAAGGGATGGGACAGCAATCAGCCCCAGCATTTT
TRBJ1-1	-	TRBV5-4	-	CASSLWQNTEAFF	TGTGCCAGCAGCTTGTGGCAAAACACTGAAGCTTTCTTT
TRBJ2-7	-	TRBV25-1	TRBD1	CASSEFRTGVYEQYF	TGTGCCAGCAGTGAATTCCGGACAGGTGTCTACGAGCAGTACTTC
TRBJ1-1	once	TRBV28	-	CASSLGQSWTEAFF	TGTGCCAGCAGTTTAGGGCAGAGTTGGACTGAAGCTTTCTTT
TRBJ2-7	-	TRBV12-5	-	CASYGASSYEQYF	TGTGCTAGCTACGGGGCTAGCTCCTACGAGCAGTACTTC
TRBJ2-7	-	TRBV6-6	TRBD1	CASSFTGGTDEQYF	TGTGCCAGCAGTTTCACAGGGGGCACCGACGAGCAGTACTTC
TRBJ1-4	-	TRBV30	-	CAWSVQGSTNEKLFF	TGTGCCTGGAGTGTACAAGGTTCAACTAATGAAAAACTGTTTTTT
TRBJ1-3	-	TRBV6-5	-	CASRGLSGNTIYF	TGTGCCAGCAGAGGCTTATCTGGAAACACCATATATTTT
TRBJ1-5	-	TRBV20-1	TRBD1	CSASRQGAGNQPQHF	TGCAGTGCTAGCCGACAGGGAGCCGGCAATCAGCCCCAGCATTTT
TRBJ1-2	-	TRBV6-1	TRBD1	CASRHPGTVMNYGYTF	TGTGCCAGCAGACACCCGGGGACAGTGATGAACTATGGCTACACCTTC
TRBJ2-3	-	TRBV18	TRBD2	CASSPPGLAADTQYF	TGTGCCAGCTCACCACCCGGACTAGCGGCAGATACGCAGTATTTT
TRBJ2-2	-	TRBV7-7	-	CASRRQANTGELFF	TGTGCCAGCAGAAGACAAGCGAACACCGGGGAGCTGTTTTTT
TRBJ2-3	-	TRBV9	TRBD1	CASSVETGDLGDTQYF	TGTGCCAGCAGCGTAGAAACAGGGGATCTTGGAGATACGCAGTATTTT
TRBJ1-2	once	TRBV20-1	TRBD1	CSATLTGYGYTF	TGCAGTGCTACTTTGACAGGGTATGGCTACACCTTC
TRBJ1-1	once	TRBV29-1	-	CSVAVTLNTEAFF	TGCAGCGTTGCGGTCACCCTGAACACTGAAGCTTTCTTT
TRBJ2-1	-	TRBV5-1	TRBD2	CASSLGRLANEQFF	TGCGCCAGCAGCTTGGGGAGACTAGCGAATGAGCAGTTCTTC
TRBJ1-5	-	TRBV20-1	TRBD1	CSARGDRGSQPQHF	TGCAGTGCTAGAGGCGACAGGGGCAGTCAGCCCCAGCATTTT
TRBJ2-1	-	TRBV20-1	TRBD2	CSARDRAGAGNEQFF	TGCAGTGCTAGAGATAGAGCGGGGGCCGGGAATGAGCAGTTCTTC
TRBJ2-1	-	TRBV18	-	CASSPNERLSYEQFF	TGTGCCAGCTCACCCAACGAGCGGCTAAGTTATGAGCAGTTCTTC
TRBJ1-6	-	TRBV29-1	-	CSVLIGGNSPLHF	TGCAGCGTTCTGATAGGGGGGAATTCACCCCTCCACTTT
TRBJ1-4	-	TRBV29-1	-	CSVEGTEKLFF	TGCAGCGTTGAAGGGACGGAAAAACTGTTTTTT
TRBJ1-6	-	TRBV6-5	TRBD1	CASSGPGQGNSPLHF	TGTGCCAGCAGTGGCCCGGGACAGGGGAATTCACCCCTCCACTTT
TRBJ2-5	-	TRBV12-3/TRBV12-4	TRBD1	CASSFTTGGQETQYF	TGTGCCAGCAGTTTTACGACAGGGGGACAAGAGACCCAGTACTTC
TRBJ2-1	-	TRBV7-8	-	CASSLPGWYNEQFF	TGTGCCAGCAGCTTACCGGGTTGGTACAATGAGCAGTTCTTC
TRBJ2-3	-	TRBV7-9	-	CASTYSDTQYF	TGTGCCAGCACCTACTCCGATACGCAGTATTTT
TRBJ1-1	-	TRBV30	-	CAWGFGLNTEAFF	TGTGCCTGGGGGTTTGGGTTGAACACTGAAGCTTTCTTT
TRBJ2-6	-	TRBV6-5	-	CASSSVSGANVLTF	TGTGCCAGCAGTTCCGTCTCTGGGGCCAACGTCCTGACTTTC
TRBJ1-2	once	TRBV27	-	CASSLSQGVRNGYTF	TGTGCCAGCAGTTTAAGTCAGGGAGTGAGGAATGGCTACACCTTC
TRBJ1-2	-	TRBV12-3/TRBV12-4	-	CASNTRGGYTF	TGTGCCAGCAACACCAGGGGCGGCTACACCTTC
TRBJ1-5	-	TRBV6-5	TRBD1	CASSYGQGADQPQHF	TGTGCCAGCAGTTACGGACAGGGTGCCGATCAGCCCCAGCATTTT
TRBJ1-5	once	TRBV19	TRBD1	CASSMAGGNQPQHF	TGTGCCAGTAGTATGGCAGGGGGGAATCAGCCCCAGCATTTT
TRBJ2-5	-	TRBV7-9	-	CASSPPRGKQETQYF	TGTGCCAGCAGCCCCCCCCGCGGAAAGCAAGAGACCCAGTACTTC
TRBJ2-7	-	TRBV4-1	TRBD2	CASSQEGMLAGVSFYEQYF	TGCGCCAGCAGCCAAGAGGGTATGCTAGCGGGAGTATCATTCTACGAGCAGTACTTC
TRBJ2-7	-	TRBV29-1	TRBD1	CSVGETGGREQYF	TGCAGCGTTGGGGAGACAGGGGGCCGAGAGCAGTACTTC
TRBJ1-6	-	TRBV4-3	TRBD1	CASSQQQGANSPLHF	TGCGCCAGCAGCCAACAACAGGGGGCTAATTCACCCCTCCACTTT
TRBJ1-1	few	TRBV29-1	-	CSVVRVNTEAFF	TGCAGCGTTGTCAGGGTGAACACTGAAGCTTTCTTT
TRBJ1-2	once	TRBV5-4	TRBD1	CASSTGTGGVEGYTF	TGTGCCAGCAGCACCGGGACAGGGGGCGTCGAGGGCTACACCTTC
TRBJ2-1	-	TRBV12-3/TRBV12-4	-	CASSEPPNEQFF	TGTGCCAGCAGCGAACCCCCCAATGAGCAGTTCTTC
TRBJ2-5	-	TRBV28	-	CASRDLQETQYF	TGTGCCAGCAGGGACCTGCAAGAGACCCAGTACTTC
TRBJ2-1	-	TRBV3-1	-	CASSQGAFSYNEQFF	TGTGCCAGCAGCCAAGGGGCGTTCTCCTACAATGAGCAGTTCTTC
TRBJ1-2	-	TRBV28	TRBD1	CASRVGTGVGYTF	TGTGCCAGCAGGGTCGGGACAGGGGTGGGCTACACCTTC
TRBJ1-2	once	TRBV7-2	-	CASSAGVIYGYTF	TGTGCCAGCAGCGCTGGTGTTATCTATGGCTACACCTTC
TRBJ1-2	-	TRBV3-1	TRBD1	CASSRETGTGYTF	TGTGCCAGCAGCCGAGAGACAGGGACCGGCTACACCTTC
TRBJ2-1	-	TRBV5-1	-	CASSSPGQGNEQFF	TGCGCCAGCAGCTCTCCGGGACAAGGCAATGAGCAGTTCTTC
TRBJ1-2	-	TRBV6-5	-	CASSLTPTANYGYTF	TGTGCCAGCAGTCTAACACCGACGGCTAACTATGGCTACACCTTC
TRBJ2-1	-	TRBV5-4	TRBD2	CASSLKTSGGYNEQFF	TGTGCCAGCAGCTTAAAGACTAGCGGGGGGTACAATGAGCAGTTCTTC
TRBJ1-1	-	TRBV28	-	CASSSGHTNTEAFF	TGTGCCAGCAGTTCCGGACACACGAACACTGAAGCTTTCTTT
TRBJ2-3	-	TRBV7-9	-	CASRLSSSTDTQYF	TGTGCCAGCAGGCTTAGCTCTAGCACAGATACGCAGTATTTT
TRBJ1-1	-	TRBV7-8	-	CASSPNSRNTEAFF	TGTGCCAGCAGCCCGAATTCAAGGAACACTGAAGCTTTCTTT
TRBJ1-1	-	TRBV12-3/TRBV12-4	-	CASSFTGVTEAFF	TGTGCCAGCAGTTTTACAGGCGTCACTGAAGCTTTCTTT
TRBJ1-4	-	TRBV29-1	-	CSVWLEGGEKLFF	TGCAGCGTTTGGCTCGAGGGAGGGGAAAAACTGTTTTTT